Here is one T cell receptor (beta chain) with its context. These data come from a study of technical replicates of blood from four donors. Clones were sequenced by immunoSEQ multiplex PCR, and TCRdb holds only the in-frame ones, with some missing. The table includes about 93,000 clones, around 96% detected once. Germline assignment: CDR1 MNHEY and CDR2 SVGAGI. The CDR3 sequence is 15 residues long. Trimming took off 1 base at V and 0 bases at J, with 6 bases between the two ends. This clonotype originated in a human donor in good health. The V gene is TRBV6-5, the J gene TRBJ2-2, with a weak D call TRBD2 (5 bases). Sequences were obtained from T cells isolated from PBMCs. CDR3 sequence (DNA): TGTGCCAGCAGTTACTACGGGGCGAACACCGGGGAGCTGTTTTTT. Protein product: CASSYYGANTGELFF.